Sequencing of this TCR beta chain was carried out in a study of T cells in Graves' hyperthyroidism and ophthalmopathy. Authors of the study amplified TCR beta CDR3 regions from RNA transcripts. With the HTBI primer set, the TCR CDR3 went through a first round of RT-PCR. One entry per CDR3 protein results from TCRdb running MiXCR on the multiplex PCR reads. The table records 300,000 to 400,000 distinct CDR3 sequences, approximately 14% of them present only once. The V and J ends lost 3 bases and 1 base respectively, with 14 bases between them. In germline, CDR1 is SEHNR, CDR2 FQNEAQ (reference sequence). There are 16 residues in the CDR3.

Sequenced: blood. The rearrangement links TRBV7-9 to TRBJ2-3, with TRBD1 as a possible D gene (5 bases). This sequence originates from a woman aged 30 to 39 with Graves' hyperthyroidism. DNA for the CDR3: TGTGCCAGCAGCTTCTATTTAGGGGATCGCACAGATACGCAGTATTTT. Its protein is CASSFYLGDRTDTQYF.